This T cell receptor (beta chain) stems from a study of blood T cells in healthy people across ages. This clonotype was seen a handful of times. The second PCR ran roughly 6 to 11 cycles with a sample-barcoded 5' primer and J-beta primers. TCRdb reprocessed the 5' RACE reads via MiXCR and lists one record per CDR3 protein. The table shows around 800,000 distinct CDR3 sequences, with 20% to 30% occurring only once. This CDR3 is 14 amino acids long. V lost 1 base and J 3 bases, leaving 10 bases between the germline ends. Germline assignment: CDR1 PRHDT and CDR2 FYEKMQ (reference sequence). This sample was also put to use in a study of T cells of mothers and their children.

The genes are TRBV13 and TRBJ2-7; D gene ambiguous. Sample: blood. The receptor was derived from a boy younger than 18 in good health. DNA for the CDR3: TGTGCCAGCAGCTTAGTGTCAGGCCTCTACGAGCAGTACTTC. It codes for CASSLVSGLYEQYF.